This entry concerns a single T cell receptor beta chain. Its antigen is not identified. This entry belongs to a study of cytomegalovirus exposure and HLA in healthy donors. The study, taken as a whole, reports: As was reported, the HLA-A and HLA-B alleles of most subjects were accurately predicted from TCR beta sequences. Earlier analysis yielded a pattern in which most TCR beta V segments were productive about 90% or about 30% of the time. A later analysis, which compared TCR beta chains of equal frequency, found the HLA-associated ones more clonally expanded. Most TCR sequences showed up rarely, but some public TCRs showed up in many donors.

The germline V and J ends were trimmed by 2 bases and 2 bases, with 10 bases remaining between them. Germline V gene sequence: CDR1 GTSNPN, CDR2 SVGIG (reference sequence). This CDR3 spans 14 amino acids. PCR employed 60 Vbeta and 13 Jbeta primers. TCRdb keeps only in-frame clones here, not all; method: immunoSEQ multiplex PCR. The sample carries 100,000 to 150,000 clones, around three quarters recorded once. This TCR came from a male donor in good health and CMV-seronegative. The chain couples TRBV30 to TRBJ2-1, with D unclear. Sequencing was carried out using PBMCs. The CDR3 here is CAWSSNPPYNEQFF. DNA for the CDR3: TGTGCCTGGAGTTCCAATCCCCCCTACAATGAGCAGTTCTTC.